This T cell receptor (beta chain) is from a study of cytotoxic CD8 clonotypes in ibrutinib-treated CLL. Study background: Patients gave response samples after a median about eleven months of treatment, range 6 to 36.

Using immunoSEQ multiplex PCR, the repertoire was profiled, and TCRdb retains in-frame clones only, with some absent. The table shows approximately 48,000 clones, with 53% occurring only once. Only a few counts were recorded for this clone. Its target is unknown. Study observations and caveats: Sustained-remission and progressing patients' sampling times differed. At progression, clonality fell back toward baseline after rising at ibrutinib response. Baseline-level clonality went beyond age-matched healthy donors and moved in step with circulating CD8+ T-cell counts.

With V trimmed by 0 bases and J by 2 bases, 4 bases remained unmatched. Germline V gives CDR1 SGHVS, CDR2 FQNEAQ. The CDR3 consists of 15 residues. The sample in question was PBMCs, obtained after 12 months of ibrutinib treatment. V usage is TRBV7-8 and J usage is TRBJ2-7; TRBD1 agrees at 7 bases. This receptor was obtained from a human donor with chronic lymphocytic leukemia. The CDR3 here is CASSLAQGGTYEQYF. Here the CDR3 DNA reads TGTGCCAGCAGCTTAGCGCAAGGGGGCACCTACGAGCAGTACTTC.